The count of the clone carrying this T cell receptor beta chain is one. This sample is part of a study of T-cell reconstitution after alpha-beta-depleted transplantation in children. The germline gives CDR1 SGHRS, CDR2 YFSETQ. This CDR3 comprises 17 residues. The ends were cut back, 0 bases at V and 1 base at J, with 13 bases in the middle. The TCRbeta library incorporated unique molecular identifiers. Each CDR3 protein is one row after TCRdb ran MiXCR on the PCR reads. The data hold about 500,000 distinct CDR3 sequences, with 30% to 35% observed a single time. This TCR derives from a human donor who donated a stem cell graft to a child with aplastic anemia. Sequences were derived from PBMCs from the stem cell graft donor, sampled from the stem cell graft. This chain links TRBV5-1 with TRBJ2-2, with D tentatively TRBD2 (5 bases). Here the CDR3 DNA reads TGCGCCAGCAGCTTGGCCGAGGCTACTAGGAACACCGGGGAGCTGTTTTTT. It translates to CASSLAEATRNTGELFF.